This T cell receptor (beta chain) is drawn from a study of Graves' ophthalmopathy and Graves' hyperthyroidism. CDR1 and CDR2 from the germline V gene are SEHNR and FQNEAQ (reference sequence). Between the trimmed V and J ends, which lost 5 bases and 6 bases, there was a span of 8 bases. The CDR3 totals 11 residues. RNA transcripts were the source from which TCR beta CDR3 regions were amplified. A first-round RT-PCR used HTBI primers, followed by a second-round multiplex PCR. Via MiXCR, TCRdb re-called the multiplex PCR reads, giving one row per CDR3 protein. This table has over 500,000 distinct CDR3 sequences, over 20% appearing once. This clonotype was counted at least ten times.

The sequence came from a woman aged 18-35 years with stable Graves' hyperthyroidism. Some clones in this sample may be carry-over from other donors' samples. The genes are TRBV7-9 and TRBJ2-7; D gene unclear. The specimen was peripheral blood. The CDR3 is CASSRSVEQYF. CDR3 DNA sequence: TGTGCCAGCAGCCGAAGCGTCGAGCAGTACTTC.